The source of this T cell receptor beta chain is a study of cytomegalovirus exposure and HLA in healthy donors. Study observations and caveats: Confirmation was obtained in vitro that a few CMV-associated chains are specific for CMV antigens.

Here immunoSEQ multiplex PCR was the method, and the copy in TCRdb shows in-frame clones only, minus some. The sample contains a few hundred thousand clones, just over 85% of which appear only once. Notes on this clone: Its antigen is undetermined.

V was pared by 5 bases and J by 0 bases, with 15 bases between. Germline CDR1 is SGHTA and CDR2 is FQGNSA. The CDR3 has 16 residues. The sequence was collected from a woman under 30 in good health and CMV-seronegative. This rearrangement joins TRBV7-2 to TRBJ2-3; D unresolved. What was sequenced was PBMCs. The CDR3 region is CASSPRSVTSTDTQYF. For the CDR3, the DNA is TGTGCCAGCAGCCCACGAAGCGTGACTAGCACAGATACGCAGTATTTT.